These 3 T cell receptor beta chains share one sample of origin, sequenced in a study of blood T cell repertoires in COVID-19. The repertoire was sequenced with immunoSEQ multiplex PCR; TCRdb's copy has only in-frame clones and lacks some. This table holds roughly 63,000 clones, roughly 68% found once. Material for sequencing was peripheral blood. Every receptor here comes from a woman of 80 years or more with acute or convalescent COVID-19.

The chain uses TRBV9 and TRBJ2-7; 8 positions match TRBD1. Trimming cost V 0 bases and J 2 bases; bases outside gene matches: 4. In germline, CDR1 is SGDLS, CDR2 YYNGEE. This CDR3 contains 15 residues. The CDR3 is CASSVETGGPYEQYF. As DNA, the CDR3 is TGTGCCAGCAGCGTAGAAACAGGGGGGCCCTACGAGCAGTACTTC.

The chain employs TRBV28 and TRBJ2-7; TRBD2 aligns across 10 bases. This CDR3 has 14 residues. With V trimmed by 7 bases and J by 2 bases, 5 bases remained unmatched. Germline CDR1 and CDR2: MDHEN and SYDVKM. This CDR3 reads CASTDSGRPYEQYF. CDR3 nucleotides: TGTGCCAGCACCGATAGCGGGAGGCCCTACGAGCAGTACTTC.

The chain carries TRBV28 and TRBJ2-7, with D perhaps matching TRBD2 (7 bases). From germline, CDR1 is MDHEN and CDR2 SYDVKM. Trimming stripped 7 bases from V and 0 bases from J, with 16 bases between. This CDR3 is built from 15 residues. The CDR3 loop is CASKGGGTSSYEQYF. The CDR3 nucleotides read TGTGCCAGCAAAGGGGGAGGGACGAGCTCCTACGAGCAGTACTTC.